What follows describes a single T cell receptor (beta chain). What it binds is not known. V shed 8 bases, J shed 9 bases, and the junction held 5 bases outside the gene matches. CDR3 length equals 13 residues. Germline CDR1 is MNHNS and CDR2 is SASEGT. Cultured CD4+ T cell DNA underwent sequencing with the Oncomine TCR Beta short-read assay. TCRdb called the PCR reads again in MiXCR, with one record for every CDR3 protein. The sample lists approximately 9,000 distinct CDR3 sequences; approximately 47% were seen once. Specified treatment: roughly 10-day PBMC culture with coronavirus spike peptide pools or control peptides (ViraFEST assay). This entry is derived from a study of vaccination and CD4 T cells after COVID-19. Study-wide context: Control cultures received a CEFX pool, an HIV-1 Nef pool, or no peptide.

Study results and limitations: It was observed that, in convalescent patients, a median around 85% of reactive clones arose only post-vaccination.

Sample: CD4+ T cells from blood, cultured in vitro. This clonotype originated in a human donor who had recovered from COVID-19. The rearrangement links TRBV6-1 to TRBJ2-7; 15 positions match TRBD2. The CDR3, as DNA: TGTGCCAGCGAAGGGACTAGCGGGAGGCGGCAGTACTTC. As protein: CASEGTSGRRQYF.